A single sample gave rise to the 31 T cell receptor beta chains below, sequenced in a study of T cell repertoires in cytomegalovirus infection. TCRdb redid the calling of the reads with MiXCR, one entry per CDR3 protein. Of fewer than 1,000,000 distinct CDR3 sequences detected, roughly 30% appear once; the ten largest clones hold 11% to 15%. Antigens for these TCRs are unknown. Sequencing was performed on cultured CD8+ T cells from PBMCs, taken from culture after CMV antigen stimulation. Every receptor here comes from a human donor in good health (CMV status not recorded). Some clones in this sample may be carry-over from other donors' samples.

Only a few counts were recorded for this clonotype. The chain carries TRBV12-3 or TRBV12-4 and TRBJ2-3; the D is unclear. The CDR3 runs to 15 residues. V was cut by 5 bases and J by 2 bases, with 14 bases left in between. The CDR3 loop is CASSAHMALTDTQYF. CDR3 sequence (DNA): TGTGCCAGCAGTGCCCATATGGCCCTCACAGATACGCAGTATTTT.

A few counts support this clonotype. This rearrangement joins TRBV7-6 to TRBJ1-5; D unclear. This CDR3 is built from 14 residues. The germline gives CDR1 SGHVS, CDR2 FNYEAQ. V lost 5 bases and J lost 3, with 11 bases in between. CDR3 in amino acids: CASSPDWLNQPQHF. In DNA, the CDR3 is TGTGCCAGCAGCCCGGACTGGCTCAATCAGCCCCAGCATTTT.

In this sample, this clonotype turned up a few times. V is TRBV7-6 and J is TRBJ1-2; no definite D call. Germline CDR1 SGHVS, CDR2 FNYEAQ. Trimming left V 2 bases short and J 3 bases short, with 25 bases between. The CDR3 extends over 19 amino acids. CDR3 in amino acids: CASSLLDQSLNPKHYGYTF. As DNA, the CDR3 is TGTGCCAGCAGCTTATTGGATCAATCCTTGAACCCGAAACACTATGGCTACACCTTC.

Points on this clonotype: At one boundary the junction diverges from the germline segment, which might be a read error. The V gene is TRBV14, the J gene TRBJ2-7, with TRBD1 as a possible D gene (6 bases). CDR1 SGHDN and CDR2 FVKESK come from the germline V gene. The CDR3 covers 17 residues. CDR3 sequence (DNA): TGTGCCAGCAGCGAAGATACAGTCGGGGACATTGCCTACGAGCAGTACTTC. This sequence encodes CASSEDTVGDIAYEQYF.

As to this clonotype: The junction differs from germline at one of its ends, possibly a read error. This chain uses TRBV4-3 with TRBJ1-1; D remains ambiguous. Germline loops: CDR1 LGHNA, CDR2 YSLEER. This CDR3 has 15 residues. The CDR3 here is CARSQVSGAGTEAFF. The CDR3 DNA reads TGCGCCCGCAGCCAAGTGTCGGGCGCGGGCACTGAAGCTTTCTTT.

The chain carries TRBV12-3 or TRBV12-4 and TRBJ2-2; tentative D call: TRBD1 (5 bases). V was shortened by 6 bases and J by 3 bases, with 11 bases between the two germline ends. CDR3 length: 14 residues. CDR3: CASRQDSYTGELFF. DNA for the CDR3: TGTGCCAGCAGGCAAGACAGTTACACCGGGGAGCTGTTTTTT.

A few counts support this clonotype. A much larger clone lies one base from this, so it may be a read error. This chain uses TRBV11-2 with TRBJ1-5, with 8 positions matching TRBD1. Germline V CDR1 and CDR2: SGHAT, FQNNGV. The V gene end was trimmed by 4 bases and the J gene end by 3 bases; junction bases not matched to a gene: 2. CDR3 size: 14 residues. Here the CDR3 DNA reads TGTGCCAGCAGCTCGACAGGGGTCAATCAGCCCCAGCATTTT. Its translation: CASSSTGVNQPQHF.

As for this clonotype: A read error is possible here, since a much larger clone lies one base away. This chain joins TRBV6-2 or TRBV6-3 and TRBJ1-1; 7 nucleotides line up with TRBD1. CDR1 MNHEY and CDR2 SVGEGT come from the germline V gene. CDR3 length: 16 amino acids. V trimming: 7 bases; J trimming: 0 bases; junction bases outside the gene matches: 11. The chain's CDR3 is CASTNKYDRVNTEAFF. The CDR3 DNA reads TGTGCCAGCACCAACAAATACGACAGGGTGAACACTGAAGCTTTCTTT.

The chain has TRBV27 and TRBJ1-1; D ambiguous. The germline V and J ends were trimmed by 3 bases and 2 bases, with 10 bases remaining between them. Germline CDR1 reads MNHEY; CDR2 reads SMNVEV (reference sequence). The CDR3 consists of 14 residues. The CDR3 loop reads CASSFQGYNTEAFF. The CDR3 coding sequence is TGTGCCAGCAGTTTCCAAGGGTACAACACTGAAGCTTTCTTT.

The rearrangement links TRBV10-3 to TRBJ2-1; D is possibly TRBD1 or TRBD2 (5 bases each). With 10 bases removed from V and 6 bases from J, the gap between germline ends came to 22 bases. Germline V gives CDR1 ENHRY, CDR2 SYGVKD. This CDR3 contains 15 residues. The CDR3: CATKSGQGESNEQFF. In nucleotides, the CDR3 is TGTGCCACCAAATCTGGACAAGGGGAGTCCAATGAGCAGTTCTTC.

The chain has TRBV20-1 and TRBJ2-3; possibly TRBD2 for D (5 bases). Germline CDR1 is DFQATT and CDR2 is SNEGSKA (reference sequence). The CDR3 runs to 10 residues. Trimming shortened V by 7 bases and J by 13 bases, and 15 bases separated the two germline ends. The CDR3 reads CSGFDSVEYF. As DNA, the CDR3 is TGCAGTGGGTTTGATAGCGTCGAGTATTTT.

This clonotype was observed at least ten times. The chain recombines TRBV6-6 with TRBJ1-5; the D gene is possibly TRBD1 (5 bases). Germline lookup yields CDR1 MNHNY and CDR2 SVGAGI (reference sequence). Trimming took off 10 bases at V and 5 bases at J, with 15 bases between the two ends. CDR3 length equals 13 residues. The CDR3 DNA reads TGTGCCACCACAGCGGGGACCTATCAGCCCCAGCATTTT. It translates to CATTAGTYQPQHF.

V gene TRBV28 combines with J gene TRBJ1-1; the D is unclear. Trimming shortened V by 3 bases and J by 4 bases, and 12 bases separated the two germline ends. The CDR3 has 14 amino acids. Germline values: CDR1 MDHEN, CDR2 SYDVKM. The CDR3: CASSFVGFTTEAFF. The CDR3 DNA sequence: TGTGCCAGCAGTTTCGTAGGGTTCACCACTGAAGCTTTCTTT.

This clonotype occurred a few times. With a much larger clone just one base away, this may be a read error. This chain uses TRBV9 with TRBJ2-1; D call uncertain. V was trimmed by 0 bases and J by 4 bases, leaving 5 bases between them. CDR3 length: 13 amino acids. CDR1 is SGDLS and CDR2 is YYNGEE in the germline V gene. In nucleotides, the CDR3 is TGTGCCAGCAGCGTAGACCGATACAATGAGCAGTTCTTC. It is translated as CASSVDRYNEQFF.

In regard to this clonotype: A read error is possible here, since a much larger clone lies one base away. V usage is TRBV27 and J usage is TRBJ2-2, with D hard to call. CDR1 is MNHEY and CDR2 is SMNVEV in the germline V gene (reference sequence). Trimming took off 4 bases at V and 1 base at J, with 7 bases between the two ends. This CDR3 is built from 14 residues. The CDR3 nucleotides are TGTGCCAGCAGTTCCTCAGGGAACACCGGGGAGCTGTTTTTT. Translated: CASSSSGNTGELFF.

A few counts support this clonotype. CDR3 sequence: CASSETGTRWGNQPQHF. The CDR3 DNA follows: TGTGCCAGCAGTGAGACAGGGACTCGGTGGGGCAATCAGCCCCAGCATTTT. The V call is TRBV12-3 or TRBV12-4, the J call TRBJ1-5, with TRBD1 matching over 7 bases. With V trimmed by 5 bases and J by 2 bases, 12 bases remained unmatched. The CDR3 has 17 amino acids.

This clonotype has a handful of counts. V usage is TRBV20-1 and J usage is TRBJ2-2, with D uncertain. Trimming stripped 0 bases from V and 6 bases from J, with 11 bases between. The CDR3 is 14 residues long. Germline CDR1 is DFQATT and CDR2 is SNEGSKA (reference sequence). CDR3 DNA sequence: TGCAGTGCTAGAGACGAGGTTGTCGCCGGGGAGCTGTTTTTT. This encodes CSARDEVVAGELFF.

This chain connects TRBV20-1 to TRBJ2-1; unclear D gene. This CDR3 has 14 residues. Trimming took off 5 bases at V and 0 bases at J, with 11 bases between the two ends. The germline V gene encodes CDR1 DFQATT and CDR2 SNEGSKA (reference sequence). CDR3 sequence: CSAPGRSSYNEQFF. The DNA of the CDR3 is TGCAGTGCTCCCGGACGGAGCTCCTACAATGAGCAGTTCTTC.

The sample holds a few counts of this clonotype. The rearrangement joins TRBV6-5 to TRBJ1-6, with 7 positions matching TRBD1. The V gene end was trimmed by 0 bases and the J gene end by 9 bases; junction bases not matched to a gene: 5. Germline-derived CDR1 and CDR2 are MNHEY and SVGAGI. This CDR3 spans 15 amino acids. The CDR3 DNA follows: TGTGCCAGCAGTTACTCGGAGACAGGGACTTCACCCCTCCACTTT. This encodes CASSYSETGTSPLHF.

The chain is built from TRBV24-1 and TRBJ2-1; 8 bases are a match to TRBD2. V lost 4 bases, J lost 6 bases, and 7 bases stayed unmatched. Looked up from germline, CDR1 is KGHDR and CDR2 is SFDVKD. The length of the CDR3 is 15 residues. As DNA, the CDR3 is TGTGCCACCAGTGACCAGCGGGGGACCTCCAATGAGCAGTTCTTC. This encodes CATSDQRGTSNEQFF.

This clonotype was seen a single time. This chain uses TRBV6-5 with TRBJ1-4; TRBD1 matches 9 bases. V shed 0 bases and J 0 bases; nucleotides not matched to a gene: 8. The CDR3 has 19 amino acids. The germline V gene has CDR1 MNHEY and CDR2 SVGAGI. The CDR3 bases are TGTGCCAGCAGTTACTCGAATCTGGACAGGGGCGCAACTAATGAAAAACTGTTTTTT. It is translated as CASSYSNLDRGATNEKLFF.

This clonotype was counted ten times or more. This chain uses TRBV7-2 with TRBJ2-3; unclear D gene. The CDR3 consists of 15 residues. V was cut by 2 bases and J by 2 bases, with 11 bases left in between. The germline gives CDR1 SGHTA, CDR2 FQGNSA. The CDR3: CASSLISTYTDTQYF. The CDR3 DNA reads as TGTGCCAGCAGCTTAATTTCCACCTACACAGATACGCAGTATTTT.

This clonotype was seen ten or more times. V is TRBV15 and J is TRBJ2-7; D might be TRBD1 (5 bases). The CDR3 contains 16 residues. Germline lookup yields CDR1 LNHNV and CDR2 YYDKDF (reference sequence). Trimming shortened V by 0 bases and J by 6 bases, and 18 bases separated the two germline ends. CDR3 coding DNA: TGTGCCACCAGCAGAGATGGACCCAGGGTTTCCGGCGAGCAGTACGTC. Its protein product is CATSRDGPRVSGEQYV.

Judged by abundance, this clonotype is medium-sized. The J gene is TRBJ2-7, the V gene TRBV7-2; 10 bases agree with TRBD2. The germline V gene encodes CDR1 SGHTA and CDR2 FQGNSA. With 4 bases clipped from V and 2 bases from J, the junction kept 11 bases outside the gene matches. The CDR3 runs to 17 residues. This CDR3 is CASSSKTRLAGPYEQYF. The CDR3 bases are TGTGCCAGCAGCTCCAAAACCCGACTAGCGGGTCCCTACGAGCAGTACTTC.

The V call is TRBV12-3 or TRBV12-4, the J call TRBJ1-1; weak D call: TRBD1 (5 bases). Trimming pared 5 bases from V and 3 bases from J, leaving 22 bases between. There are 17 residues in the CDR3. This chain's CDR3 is CASSPFWGIFDHTEAFF. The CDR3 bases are TGTGCCAGCAGTCCTTTTTGGGGGATTTTTGATCACACTGAAGCTTTCTTT.

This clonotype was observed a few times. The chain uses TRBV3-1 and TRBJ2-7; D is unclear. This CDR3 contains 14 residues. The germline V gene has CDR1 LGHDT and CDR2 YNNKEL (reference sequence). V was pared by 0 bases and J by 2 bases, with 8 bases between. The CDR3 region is CASSQENSAYEQYF. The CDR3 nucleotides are TGTGCCAGCAGCCAAGAAAATTCCGCCTACGAGCAGTACTTC.

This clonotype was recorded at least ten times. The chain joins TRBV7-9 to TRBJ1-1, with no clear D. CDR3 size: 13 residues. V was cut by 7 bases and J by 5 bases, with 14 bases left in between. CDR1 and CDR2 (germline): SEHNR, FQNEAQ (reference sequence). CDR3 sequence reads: CASIPPGRTEAFF. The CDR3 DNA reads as TGTGCCAGCATCCCTCCGGGCAGGACTGAAGCTTTCTTT.

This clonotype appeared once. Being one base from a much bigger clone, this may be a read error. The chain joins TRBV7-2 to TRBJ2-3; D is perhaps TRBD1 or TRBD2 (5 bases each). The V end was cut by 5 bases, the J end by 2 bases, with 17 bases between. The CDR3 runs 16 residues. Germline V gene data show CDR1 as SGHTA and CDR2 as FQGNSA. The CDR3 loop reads CASSRARGPYTDTQYF. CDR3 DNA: TGTGCCAGCAGCCGGGCGAGGGGACCGTACACAGATACGCAGTATTTT.

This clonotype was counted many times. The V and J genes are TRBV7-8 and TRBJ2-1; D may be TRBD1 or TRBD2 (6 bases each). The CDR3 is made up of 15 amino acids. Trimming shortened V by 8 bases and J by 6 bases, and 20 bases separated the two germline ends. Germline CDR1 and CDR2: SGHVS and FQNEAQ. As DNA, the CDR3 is TGTGCCAGCTTGCTGACGGGGGCAATGGGCAATGAGCAGTTCTTC. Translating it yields CASLLTGAMGNEQFF.

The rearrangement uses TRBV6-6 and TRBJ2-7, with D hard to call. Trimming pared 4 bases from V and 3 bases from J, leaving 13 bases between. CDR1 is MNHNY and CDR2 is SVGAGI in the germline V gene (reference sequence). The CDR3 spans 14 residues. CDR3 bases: TGTGCCAGCAGTTCCCTGACTGGGCGCTACGAGCAGTACTTC. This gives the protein CASSSLTGRYEQYF.

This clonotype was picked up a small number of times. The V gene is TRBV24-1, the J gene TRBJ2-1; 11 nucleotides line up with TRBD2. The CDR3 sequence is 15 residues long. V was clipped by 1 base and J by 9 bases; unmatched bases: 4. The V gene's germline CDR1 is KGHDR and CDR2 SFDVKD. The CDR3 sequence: CATSDFVAGGFEQFF. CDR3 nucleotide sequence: TGTGCCACCAGTGATTTTGTAGCGGGGGGGTTTGAGCAGTTCTTC.